This TCR beta chain was sequenced for a study of cytomegalovirus exposure and HLA in healthy donors. Study-wide points: A link between a missense DCLRE1C variant and TCR beta V- and J-gene trimming emerged from a later analysis. Reportedly, diagnosis of cytomegalovirus status by the classifier showed high specificity and sensitivity.

Germline lookup yields CDR1 SGHDT and CDR2 YYEEEE. V shed 5 bases and J 3 bases; nucleotides not matched to a gene: 4. The CDR3 is 13 amino acids. This clone showed up just a few times. The antigen is not known. In the PCR, 60 Vbeta and 13 Jbeta primers were used. The assay was immunoSEQ multiplex PCR, and TCRdb's table has in-frame clones only and misses some. The data contain about 120,000 clones, just over 15% of them singletons. The source material was PBMCs. The chain links TRBV5-6 to TRBJ2-5; 7 bases match TRBD2. The receptor was derived from a woman aged 18-29 years in good health and CMV-seronegative. For the CDR3, the DNA is TGTGCCAGCAGTCGGACTAGTAAAGAGACCCAGTACTTC. It specifies CASSRTSKETQYF.